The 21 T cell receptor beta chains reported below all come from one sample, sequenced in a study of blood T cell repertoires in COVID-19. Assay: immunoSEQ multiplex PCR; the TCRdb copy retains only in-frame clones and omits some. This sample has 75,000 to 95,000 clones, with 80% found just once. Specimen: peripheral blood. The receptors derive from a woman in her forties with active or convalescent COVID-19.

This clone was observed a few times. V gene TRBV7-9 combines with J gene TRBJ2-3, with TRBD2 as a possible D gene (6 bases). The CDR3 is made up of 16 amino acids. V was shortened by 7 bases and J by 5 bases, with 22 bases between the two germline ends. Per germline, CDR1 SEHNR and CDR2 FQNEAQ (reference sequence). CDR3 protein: CASMHIPGVSRDTQYF. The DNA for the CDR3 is TGTGCCAGCATGCACATCCCGGGGGTTTCAAGAGATACGCAGTATTTT. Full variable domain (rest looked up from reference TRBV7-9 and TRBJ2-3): DTGVSQNPRHKITKRGQNVTFRCDPISEHNRLYWYRQTLGQGPEFLTYFQNEAQLEKSRLLSDRFSAERPKGSFSTLEIQRTEQGDSAMYLCASMHIPGVSRDTQYFGPGTRLTVL.

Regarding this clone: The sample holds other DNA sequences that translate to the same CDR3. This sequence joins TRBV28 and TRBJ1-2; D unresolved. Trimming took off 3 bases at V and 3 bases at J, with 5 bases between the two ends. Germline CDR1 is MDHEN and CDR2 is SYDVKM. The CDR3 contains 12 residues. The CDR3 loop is CASSFSDYGYTF. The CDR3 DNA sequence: TGTGCCAGCAGTTTTTCGGACTATGGCTACACCTTC.

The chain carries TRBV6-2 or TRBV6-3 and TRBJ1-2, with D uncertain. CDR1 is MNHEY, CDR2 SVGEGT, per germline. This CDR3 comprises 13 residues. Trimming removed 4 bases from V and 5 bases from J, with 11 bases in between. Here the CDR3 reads CASSFTREYGYTF. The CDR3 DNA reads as TGTGCCAGCAGTTTTACCCGGGAATATGGCTACACCTTC.

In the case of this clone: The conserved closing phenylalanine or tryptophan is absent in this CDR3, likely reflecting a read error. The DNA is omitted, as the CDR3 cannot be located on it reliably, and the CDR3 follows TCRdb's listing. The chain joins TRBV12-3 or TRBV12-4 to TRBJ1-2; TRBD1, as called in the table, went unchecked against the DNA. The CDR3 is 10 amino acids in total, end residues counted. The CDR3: CASSLEGQVL.

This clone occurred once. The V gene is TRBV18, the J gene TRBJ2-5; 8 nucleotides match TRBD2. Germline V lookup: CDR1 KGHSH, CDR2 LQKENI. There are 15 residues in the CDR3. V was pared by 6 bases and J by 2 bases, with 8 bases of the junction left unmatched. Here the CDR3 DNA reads TGTGCCAGCTCCATTGGACTAGCCGGTCAAGAGACCCAGTACTTC. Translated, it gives CASSIGLAGQETQYF.

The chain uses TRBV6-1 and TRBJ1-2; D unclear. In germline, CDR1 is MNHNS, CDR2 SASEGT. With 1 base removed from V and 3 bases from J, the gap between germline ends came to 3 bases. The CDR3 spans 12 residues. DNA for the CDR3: TGTGCCAGCAGTGAAGGCGACTATGGCTACACCTTC. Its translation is CASSEGDYGYTF.

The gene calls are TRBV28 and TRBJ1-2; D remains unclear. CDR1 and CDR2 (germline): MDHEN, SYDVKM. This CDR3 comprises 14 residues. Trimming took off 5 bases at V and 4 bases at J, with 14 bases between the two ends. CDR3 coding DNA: TGTGCCAGCAGTATAAGGGAGATGGGCTATGGCTACACCTTC. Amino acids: CASSIREMGYGYTF.

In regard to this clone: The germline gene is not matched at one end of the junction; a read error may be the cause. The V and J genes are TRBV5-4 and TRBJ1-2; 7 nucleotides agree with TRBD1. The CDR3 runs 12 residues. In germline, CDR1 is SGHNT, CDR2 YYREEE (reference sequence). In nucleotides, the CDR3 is TGTGCCAGCAGCTCTCACAGGGGAGAAAGAATCTTC. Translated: CASSSHRGERIF.

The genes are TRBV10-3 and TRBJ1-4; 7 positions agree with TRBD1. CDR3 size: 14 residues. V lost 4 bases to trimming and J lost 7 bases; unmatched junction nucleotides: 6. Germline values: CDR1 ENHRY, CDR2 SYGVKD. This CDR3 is CAISATGVGEKLFF. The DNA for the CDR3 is TGTGCCATCAGTGCTACAGGGGTAGGTGAAAAACTGTTTTTT.

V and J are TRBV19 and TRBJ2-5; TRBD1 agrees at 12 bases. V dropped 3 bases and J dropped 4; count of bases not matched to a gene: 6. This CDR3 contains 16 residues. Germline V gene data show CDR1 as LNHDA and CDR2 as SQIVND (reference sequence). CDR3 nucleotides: TGTGCCAGTAGTATGGGGGACAGGGGGCAAGGAGAGACCCAGTACTTC. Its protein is CASSMGDRGQGETQYF.

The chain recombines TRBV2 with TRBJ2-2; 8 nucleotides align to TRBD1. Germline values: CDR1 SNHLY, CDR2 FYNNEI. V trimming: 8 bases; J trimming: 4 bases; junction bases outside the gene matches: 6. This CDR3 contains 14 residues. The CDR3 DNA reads TGTGCCAGCCGGCAGGGGGCCGGCACCGGGGAGCTGTTTTTT. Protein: CASRQGAGTGELFF.

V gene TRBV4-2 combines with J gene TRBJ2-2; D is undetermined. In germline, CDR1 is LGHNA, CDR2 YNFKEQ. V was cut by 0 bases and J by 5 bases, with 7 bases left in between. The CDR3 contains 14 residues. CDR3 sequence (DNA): TGTGCCAGCAGCCAAGAGGCCGGGACCGGGGAGCTGTTTTTT. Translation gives CASSQEAGTGELFF.

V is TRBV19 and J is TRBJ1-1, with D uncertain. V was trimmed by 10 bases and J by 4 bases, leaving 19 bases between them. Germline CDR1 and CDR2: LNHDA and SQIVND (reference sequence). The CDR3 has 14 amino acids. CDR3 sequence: CATMRNGLGTEAFF. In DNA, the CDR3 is TGTGCCACCATGCGGAACGGATTGGGCACTGAAGCTTTCTTT.

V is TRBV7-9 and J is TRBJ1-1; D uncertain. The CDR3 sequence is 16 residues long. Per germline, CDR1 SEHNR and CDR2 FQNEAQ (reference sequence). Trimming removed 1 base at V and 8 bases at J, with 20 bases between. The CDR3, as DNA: TGTGCCAGCAGCTTAGGGAGGAGCCTAGGGCCTGGGGAAGCTTTCTTT. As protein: CASSLGRSLGPGEAFF.

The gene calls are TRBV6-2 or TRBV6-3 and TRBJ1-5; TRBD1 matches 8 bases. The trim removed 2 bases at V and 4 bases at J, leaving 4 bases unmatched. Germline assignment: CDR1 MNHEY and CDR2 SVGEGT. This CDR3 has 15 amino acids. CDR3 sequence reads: CASSYRRGPNQPQHF. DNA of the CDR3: TGTGCCAGCAGTTACCGCAGGGGGCCTAATCAGCCCCAGCATTTT.

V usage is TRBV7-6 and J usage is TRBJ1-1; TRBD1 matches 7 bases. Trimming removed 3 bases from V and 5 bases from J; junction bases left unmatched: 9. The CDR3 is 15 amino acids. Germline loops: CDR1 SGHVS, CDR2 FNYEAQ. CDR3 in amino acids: CASSLVETGPTEAFF. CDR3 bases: TGTGCCAGCAGCTTGGTTGAGACAGGGCCGACTGAAGCTTTCTTT.

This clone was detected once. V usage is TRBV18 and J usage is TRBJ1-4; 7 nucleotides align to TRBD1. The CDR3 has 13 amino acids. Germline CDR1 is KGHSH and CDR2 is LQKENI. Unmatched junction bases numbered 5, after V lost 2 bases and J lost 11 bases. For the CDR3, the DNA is TGTGCCAGCTCACCAGGGGGACAGACCAAACTGTTTTTT. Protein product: CASSPGGQTKLFF. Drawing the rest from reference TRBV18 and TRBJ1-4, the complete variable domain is NAGVMQNPRHLVRRRGQEARLRCSPMKGHSHVYWYRQLPEEGLKFMVYLQKENIIDESGMPKERFSAEFPKEGPSILRIQQVVRGDSAAYFCASSPGGQTKLFFGSGTQLSVL.

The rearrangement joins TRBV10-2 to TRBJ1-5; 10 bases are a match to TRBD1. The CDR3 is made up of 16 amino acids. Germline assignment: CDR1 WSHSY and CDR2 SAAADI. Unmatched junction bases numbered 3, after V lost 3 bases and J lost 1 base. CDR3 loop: CASSDGTGASNQPQHF. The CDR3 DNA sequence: TGCGCCAGCAGTGATGGGACAGGGGCGAGCAATCAGCCCCAGCATTTT.

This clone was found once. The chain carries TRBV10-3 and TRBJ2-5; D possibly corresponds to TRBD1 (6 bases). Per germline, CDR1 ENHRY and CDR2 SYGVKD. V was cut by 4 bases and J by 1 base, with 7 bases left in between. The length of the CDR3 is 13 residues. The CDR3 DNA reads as TGTGCCATCAGTGGACAGGTCCAAGAGACCCAGTACTTC. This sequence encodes CAISGQVQETQYF.

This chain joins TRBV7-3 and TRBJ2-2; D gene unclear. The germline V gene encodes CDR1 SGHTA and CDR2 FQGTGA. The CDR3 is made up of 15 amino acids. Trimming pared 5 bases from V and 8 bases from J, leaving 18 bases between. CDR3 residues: CASSPGSSLGGELFF. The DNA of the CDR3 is TGTGCCAGCAGCCCCGGGTCGAGTCTTGGAGGGGAGCTGTTTTTT.

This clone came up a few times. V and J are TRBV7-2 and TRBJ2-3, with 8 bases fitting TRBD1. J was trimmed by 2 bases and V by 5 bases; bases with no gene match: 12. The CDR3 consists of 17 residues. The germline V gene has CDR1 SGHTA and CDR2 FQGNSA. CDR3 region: CASSVTGTGLATDTQYF. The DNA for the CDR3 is TGTGCCAGCAGCGTGACCGGGACAGGATTGGCCACAGATACGCAGTATTTT.